Listed below are T cell receptor beta chains from one sample, sequenced in a study of vaccination effects on CD4 cells after COVID-19. These receptors' antigens are unknown. Assay: immunoSEQ multiplex PCR; the TCRdb copy retains only in-frame clones and omits some. The sample has about 41,000 clones, around three quarters seen once; the top ten hold around 3%. Specimen: CD4+ T cells from PBMCs cultured with HCoV-NL63 spike peptides, collected before COVID-19 vaccination. These TCRs come from a human donor who received a COVID-19 vaccine. The CDR3 runs from the conserved cysteine through the conserved F or W. Fields, in order: V gene, J gene, D gene, clone size, CDR3 protein, CDR3 DNA. A D gene is named only where the DNA matches it firmly. Some rows mark clone size as missing; the rest say once, few, many or name a class of expanded clone.

>TRBV4-2|TRBJ2-5|TRBD2|-
CASSQRLAGGETQYF
TGTGCCAGCAGCCAGAGACTAGCGGGGGGGGAGACCCAGTACTTC
>TRBV5-1|TRBJ2-4|-|-
CASSLVSGGLAKNIQYF
TGCGCCAGCAGCTTGGTTAGCGGTGGGCTAGCCAAAAACATTCAGTACTTC
>TRBV11-2|TRBJ2-1|TRBD2|-
CASSFERESEQFF
TGTGCCAGCAGCTTCGAGCGGGAGTCTGAGCAGTTCTTC
>TRBV11-3|TRBJ2-5|-|-
CASSLGGGQETQYF
TGTGCCAGCAGCTTGGGGGGTGGGCAAGAGACCCAGTACTTC
>TRBV10-2|TRBJ2-3|-|-
CASRQGSGTDTQYF
TGCGCCAGCAGACAGGGTAGCGGCACAGATACGCAGTATTTT
>TRBV6-5|TRBJ1-1|-|-
CATSPEGGEFTEAFF
TGTGCCACCTCGCCCGAGGGGGGGGAGTTCACTGAAGCTTTCTTT
>TRBV10-2|TRBJ1-4|-|few
CASRREGGDEKLFF
TGCGCCAGCAGAAGAGAGGGGGGGGATGAAAAACTGTTTTTT
>TRBV11-3|TRBJ2-2|-|-
CASSFGGGHNTGELFF
TGTGCCAGCAGCTTTGGAGGGGGGCATAACACCGGGGAGCTGTTTTTT
>TRBV20-1|TRBJ2-5|-|-
CSASGGTERNQGPETQYF
TGCAGTGCCAGTGGGGGGACAGAACGAAACCAAGGCCCAGAGACCCAGTACTTC
>TRBV29-1|TRBJ1-1|-|-
CSVEPGQRQTEAFF
TGCAGCGTTGAACCAGGACAACGACAGACTGAAGCTTTCTTT
>TRBV7-2|TRBJ2-5|-|-
CASSLSGETQYF
TGTGCCAGCAGCTTAAGTGGGGAGACCCAGTACTTC
>TRBV7-9|TRBJ2-3|TRBD2|few
CASSHSGGVGTQYF
TGTGCCAGCAGCCATAGCGGGGGGGTCGGTACGCAGTATTTT
>TRBV2|TRBJ1-4|-|-
CASTWHPDEKLFF
TGTGCCAGCACCTGGCATCCGGACGAAAAACTGTTTTTT
>TRBV7-9|TRBJ2-3|-|-
CASSYGVTTDTQYF
TGTGCCAGCAGCTACGGAGTAACCACAGATACGCAGTATTTT
>TRBV5-1|TRBJ1-4|-|-
CASSADSLNEKLFF
TGCGCCAGCAGCGCGGACAGTTTGAATGAAAAACTGTTTTTT
>TRBV19|TRBJ1-2|TRBD1|-
CASREGTDIYGYTF
TGTGCCAGTAGAGAAGGGACAGACATCTATGGCTACACCTTC
>TRBV7-3|TRBJ1-1|TRBD1|few
CASSLGGGVGNTEAFF
TGTGCCAGCAGCTTAGGAGGGGGCGTCGGGAACACTGAAGCTTTCTTT
>TRBV7-9|TRBJ2-1|-|few
CASSPQGGGNEQFF
TGTGCCAGCAGCCCACAGGGTGGAGGCAATGAGCAGTTCTTC
>TRBV27|TRBJ2-2|-|-
CASSSANTGELFF
TGTGCCAGCAGTTCCGCGAACACCGGGGAGCTGTTTTTT
>TRBV7-2|TRBJ1-3|TRBD1|-
CASSLYAQGASGNTIYF
TGTGCCAGCAGCTTATACGCTCAGGGGGCGTCTGGAAACACCATATATTTT
>TRBV30|TRBJ1-2|-|-
CAWSAGTSRVHGYTF
TGTGCCTGGAGCGCCGGGACGTCCAGAGTTCATGGCTACACCTTC
>TRBV19|TRBJ2-6|TRBD1|-
CASSIYRGYSGANVLTF
TGTGCCAGTAGTATCTACAGGGGATACTCTGGGGCCAACGTCCTGACTTTC
>TRBV7-8|TRBJ1-5|-|few
CASSPLPGTLGSNQPQHF
TGTGCCAGCAGCCCCCTCCCCGGGACACTTGGGAGCAATCAGCCCCAGCATTTT
>TRBV3-1/TRBV3-2|TRBJ1-4|TRBD1|once
CASSPTNRQGSDQLFF
TGTGCCAGCAGCCCTACTAACAGACAGGGATCGGATCAACTGTTTTTT
>TRBV19|TRBJ2-5|-|-
CASRTGNQETQYF
TGTGCCAGTAGGACGGGCAATCAAGAGACCCAGTACTTC
>TRBV6-5|TRBJ2-3|-|-
CASRRDRSDTQYF
TGTGCCAGCAGGAGGGACCGCTCAGATACGCAGTATTTT
>TRBV7-3|TRBJ2-2|TRBD2|-
CASSPPGGTGELFF
TGTGCCAGCAGCCCGCCGGGGGGCACCGGGGAGCTGTTTTTT
>TRBV2|TRBJ2-1|TRBD2|-
CASTVTGLAGGQEQFF
TGTGCCAGCACTGTAACGGGACTAGCGGGGGGGCAGGAGCAGTTCTTC
>TRBV5-5|TRBJ2-1|-|-
CASSLDWSYNEQFF
TGTGCCAGCAGCTTGGATTGGAGCTACAATGAGCAGTTCTTC
>TRBV18|TRBJ1-1|-|-
CASSPSGVSITEAFF
TGTGCCAGCTCACCCTCCGGGGTTAGTATAACTGAAGCTTTCTTT
>TRBV5-1|TRBJ2-2|TRBD1|-
CASRPPGQGSTGELFF
TGCGCCAGTCGCCCGCCGGGACAGGGCTCCACCGGGGAGCTGTTTTTT
>TRBV5-5|TRBJ2-2|TRBD2|-
CASSFRAGDTGELFF
TGTGCCAGCAGCTTTCGAGCGGGGGACACCGGGGAGCTGTTTTTT
>TRBV7-2|TRBJ2-1|-|few
CASSLTTGSYNEQFF
TGTGCCAGCAGCTTAACGACGGGGTCCTACAATGAGCAGTTCTTC